Listed below are T cell receptor beta chains from one sample, sequenced in a study of cytomegalovirus exposure and HLA in healthy donors. Repertoires were generated with immunoSEQ multiplex PCR, while TCRdb's copy carries only in-frame clones and drops some. The sample consists of about 160,000 clones, around 77% of them appearing once. The sequencing input was PBMCs. These receptors all come from a man aged 55 to 70 in good health and CMV-seronegative. CDR3s include the opening cysteine and the closing phenylalanine or tryptophan. The order of the fields is D gene, J gene, clone size, V gene, CDR3 DNA, CDR3 protein. A D gene is named only where the DNA matches it firmly. Clone sizes are given selectively: once, few, many, or a class where the clone is expanded.

NA | TRBJ2-1 | once | TRBV27 | TGTGCCAGCAGCCTCGAGGGTTACAATGAGCAGTTCTTC | CASSLEGYNEQFF
TRBD1 | TRBJ2-4 | NA | TRBV29-1 | TGCAGCGTCGCCCCCCGGGCCAGGGGGTACATTCAGTACTTC | CSVAPRARGYIQYF
NA | TRBJ2-2 | NA | TRBV4-1 | TGCGCCAGCAGCCAAGGTAGCACCGGGGAGCTGTTTTTT | CASSQGSTGELFF
TRBD1 | TRBJ1-6 | once | TRBV7-6 | TGTGCCAGCAGCTCGGGGATAGGACAGGGTAATTCACCCCTCCACTTT | CASSSGIGQGNSPLHF
NA | TRBJ1-6 | NA | TRBV5-1 | TGCGCCAGCAGCCCGGACGGGGGGGATAGATGGGGCCACTTT | CASSPDGGDRWGHF
NA | TRBJ2-1 | NA | TRBV5-4 | TGTGCCAGCAGCCTCTACTACTACAATGAGCAGTTCTTC | CASSLYYYNEQFF
NA | TRBJ2-5 | once | TRBV11-2 | TGTGCCAGCAGCTTTAGTCTCATAGAAGAGACCCAGTACTTC | CASSFSLIEETQYF
NA | TRBJ2-7 | NA | TRBV11-1 | TGTGCCAGCAGCGACAGCAGATTTGCCGGACAGAAAATGACCTACGAGCAGTACTTC | CASSDSRFAGQKMTYEQYF
NA | TRBJ1-2 | NA | TRBV30 | TGTGCCTGGAGCCCGGCAGGGGCGTTCTATGGCTACACCTTC | CAWSPAGAFYGYTF
NA | TRBJ2-7 | few | TRBV7-7 | TGTGCCAGCAGCTTAGATTACCTCCAGGCCTACGAGCAGTACTTC | CASSLDYLQAYEQYF
TRBD2 | TRBJ2-5 | few | TRBV4-2 | TGTGCCAGCAGCGTGAATAGACTAGCGGGAGGCCAAGAGACCCAGTACTTC | CASSVNRLAGGQETQYF
NA | TRBJ1-2 | NA | TRBV15 | TGTGCCACCAGCAGAGATCTGTACTATGGCTACACCTTC | CATSRDLYYGYTF
TRBD1 | TRBJ1-5 | NA | TRBV11-2 | TGTGCCAGCAGCTTGGACAGGGACCAGCCCCAGCATTTT | CASSLDRDQPQHF
NA | TRBJ1-1 | NA | TRBV7-9 | TGTGCCAGCAGCCAAGGGGTCCTGGGGACTGAAGCTTTCTTT | CASSQGVLGTEAFF
NA | TRBJ2-7 | NA | TRBV7-9 | TGTTCCAGCAGCCCGCAGGGCTACGAGCAGTACTTC | CSSSPQGYEQYF
TRBD1 | TRBJ2-7 | NA | TRBV27 | TGTGCCAGCAGTTTAATAGGGACAGGCATCTACGAGCAGTACTTC | CASSLIGTGIYEQYF
NA | TRBJ2-3 | NA | TRBV5-1 | TGCGCCAGCAGCTTTAGTATCGCGGGTACCACAGATACGCAGTATTTT | CASSFSIAGTTDTQYF
NA | TRBJ2-3 | NA | TRBV11-2 | TGTGCCAGCAGCTTAGATGGCGGTAGCACAGATACGCAGTATTTT | CASSLDGGSTDTQYF
TRBD1 | TRBJ2-2 | NA | TRBV2 | TGTGCCAGCAGTGACGAGACAGGGGGCGCAACGGGAGCCGGGGAGCTGTTTTTT | CASSDETGGATGAGELFF
NA | TRBJ1-5 | few | TRBV9 | TGTGCCAGCAGCGTAGGGAGGAGCAATCAGCCCCAGCATTTT | CASSVGRSNQPQHF
NA | TRBJ2-2 | NA | TRBV7-9 | TGTGCCAGCAGCTTAGGGGAGCGCTCAGTCACCGGGGAGCTGTTTTTT | CASSLGERSVTGELFF
NA | TRBJ2-4 | NA | TRBV29-1 | TGCAGCGCCGGTGGTTTACGGAGCATTCAGTACTTC | CSAGGLRSIQYF
NA | TRBJ2-5 | NA | TRBV7-6 | TGTGCCAGCAGCCCGCCCAGGGGAGAGACCCAGTACTTC | CASSPPRGETQYF
TRBD1 | TRBJ1-6 | NA | TRBV27 | TGTGCCAGCAGTTTACCCAGACAGGGATCGAATTCACCCCTCCACTTT | CASSLPRQGSNSPLHF
NA | TRBJ2-7 | once | TRBV6-6 | TGTGCCAGCAGCCCCGGACAGTACGAGCAGTACTTC | CASSPGQYEQYF
TRBD2 | TRBJ2-7 | NA | TRBV28 | TGTGCCAGCCTCAGGGAGGGCTCCTACGAGCAGTACTTC | CASLREGSYEQYF
TRBD1 | TRBJ1-1 | few | TRBV7-2 | TGTGCCAGCAGCTTAGGGTTGACAGGGGGCGGGACTGAAGCTTTCTTT | CASSLGLTGGGTEAFF